This entry lists 5 T cell receptor delta chains sequenced from one sample in a study of intestinal T cells in coeliac disease. Using about 0.15 ug of biopsy DNA, TRD was amplified in bulk with BIOMED-2 primers. With CATT, TCRdb re-called clones from the multiplex PCR reads. The sample lists approximately 1,400 delta-chain clones, 55% to 70% occurring once. Ten formalin-fixed paraffin-embedded scrolls, each 5 µm thick, supplied each case's genomic DNA. The sequencing input was a duodenal biopsy. The receptors were gathered from a human donor with celiac disease.

As for this clone: This likely traces to a read error, being one base from a far larger clone. The rearrangement uses TRDV1 and TRDJ1, with 12 bases identical to TRDD3. Trimming at V came to 5 bases and at J to 0 bases, leaving 13 bases not matched to a gene. Germline V gives CDR1 TSWWSYY, CDR2 QGS. The CDR3 loop spans 19 amino acids. CDR3 loop: CALGPSHNWGILYTDKLIF. In nucleotides, the CDR3 is TGTGCTCTTGGGCCTTCACACAACTGGGGGATACTTTACACCGATAAACTCATCTTT.

On this clone: This probably arose from a read error, given a far larger clone one base away. This CDR3 is also generated by other DNA sequences in the sample. The chain recombines TRDV1 with TRDJ1; D perhaps matches TRDD3 (6 bases). CDR1 is TSWWSYY and CDR2 is QGS in the germline V gene. The CDR3 is made up of 14 amino acids. V was shortened by 9 bases and J by 7 bases, with 21 bases between the two germline ends. CDR3 amino acids: CALAVIGISGKLIF. DNA for the CDR3: TGTGCTCTAGCCGTTATAGGGATAAGCGGTAAACTCATCTTT.

Judged by abundance, this clone is large (0.1 to 1%). Other DNA sequences in the sample encode the same CDR3. The chain is built from TRDV1 and TRDJ1; a weak D match, TRDD3 (6 bases). V shed 1 base and J shed 1 base, with 37 bases lying between them. CDR1 TSWWSYY and CDR2 QGS come from the germline V gene. The CDR3 is made up of 24 amino acids. CDR3 amino acids: CALGEPLMWLRDGYREVCTDKLIF. In DNA, the CDR3 is TGTGCTCTTGGGGAACCCCTAATGTGGCTACGGGACGGATACAGAGAGGTGTGCACCGATAAACTCATCTTT.

This chain connects TRDV1 to TRDJ2; 12 nucleotides match TRDD3. V was clipped by 4 bases and J by 8 bases; unmatched bases: 29. Germline V CDR1 and CDR2: TSWWSYY, QGS. There are 23 residues in the CDR3. The CDR3 sequence: CALGAPFLPGLVLGDTNAAQLFF. The CDR3, as DNA: TGTGCTCTTGGGGCTCCCTTTTTACCTGGACTAGTACTGGGGGATACAAATGCGGCACAACTCTTCTTT.

The chain has TRDV1 and TRDJ1; the match to TRDD3 covers 8 bases. Per the germline V gene, CDR1 is TSWWSYY and CDR2 is QGS. V shed 9 bases and J 0 bases; nucleotides not matched to a gene: 15. The CDR3 extends over 17 amino acids. The CDR3 here is CALPREGYDPYTDKLIF. CDR3 nucleotides: TGTGCTCTCCCCAGGGAGGGATACGACCCGTACACCGATAAACTCATCTTT.